This passage covers 25 T cell receptor beta chains from one sample sequenced in a study of blood T cell repertoires in COVID-19. TCRdb keeps only in-frame clones here, not all; method: immunoSEQ multiplex PCR. In the table there are 470,000 or so clones, approximately 90% of which are singletons. The sequenced material came from peripheral blood. The receptor set was obtained from a woman aged 30 to 39 with acute or convalescent COVID-19.

This clone was detected once. J is TRBJ1-4 and V is TRBV11-2; D is possibly TRBD1 (6 bases). V lost 5 bases and J 4 bases, leaving 14 bases between the germline ends. CDR1 is SGHAT and CDR2 is FQNNGV in the germline V gene. CDR3 length: 15 amino acids. CDR3 DNA sequence: TGTGCCAGCAGCCCGCCCGGGGGGCGTAATGAAAAACTGTTTTTT. Protein sequence: CASSPPGGRNEKLFF. The variable domain in full, completed from reference TRBV11-2 and TRBJ1-4, reads EAGVAQSPRYKIIEKRQSVAFWCNPISGHATLYWYQQILGQGPKLLIQFQNNGVVDDSQLPKDRFSAERLKGVDSTLKIQPAKLEDSAVYLCASSPPGGRNEKLFFGSGTQLSVL.

The rearrangement links TRBV28 to TRBJ1-1; D unresolved. The germline CDR1 and CDR2 sequences are MDHEN and SYDVKM. The length of the CDR3 is 13 residues. The V end was cut by 4 bases, the J end by 1 base, with 7 bases between. CDR3 in amino acids: CASSSPENTEAFF. CDR3 bases: TGTGCCAGCAGTTCTCCAGAGAACACTGAAGCTTTCTTT.

V gene TRBV18 combines with J gene TRBJ1-2, with 7 positions matching TRBD1. The V gene's germline CDR1 is KGHSH and CDR2 LQKENI. The CDR3 totals 15 residues. The ends lost 3 bases at V and 7 bases at J; junction bases unmatched: 11. CDR3 coding DNA: TGTGCCAGCTCACCCGACGAGGGGGCTTCTACTGGCTACACCTTC. This translates into CASSPDEGASTGYTF.

The V and J genes are TRBV28 and TRBJ1-2; 7 bases match TRBD1. J was trimmed by 6 bases and V by 4 bases; bases with no gene match: 14. The CDR3 is 16 amino acids. Germline CDR1 is MDHEN and CDR2 is SYDVKM. The CDR3 spells CASSSFGTAEWDGYTF. In DNA, the CDR3 is TGTGCCAGCAGTTCATTCGGGACAGCGGAATGGGATGGCTACACCTTC.

The rearrangement uses TRBV14 and TRBJ2-5, with 7 positions matching TRBD1. Germline-derived CDR1 and CDR2 are SGHDN and FVKESK. The CDR3 has 15 residues. Germline trimming cut 6 bases from V and 5 bases from J; bases unmatched to any gene: 12. This CDR3 reads CASSRNTGVRETQYF. The CDR3 nucleotides read TGTGCCAGCAGTCGTAACACAGGGGTCAGGGAGACCCAGTACTTC.

DNA of the CDR3: TGTGCCAGCAGCCCTACCCCTGACAGGTCTCTTACCCTCCACTTT. It yields the protein CASSPTPDRSLTLHF. The gene calls are TRBV9 and TRBJ1-6; tentatively, D is TRBD1 (6 bases). There are 15 residues in the CDR3. The V and J ends lost 4 bases and 14 bases respectively, with 22 bases between them. Germline loops: CDR1 SGDLS, CDR2 YYNGEE.

CDR3 in amino acids: CASSRQGDTGELFF. In nucleotides, the CDR3 is TGTGCCAGCAGTCGACAGGGGGACACCGGGGAGCTGTTTTTT. This chain links TRBV6-4 with TRBJ2-2; 9 bases agree with TRBD1. CDR1 MRHNA and CDR2 SNTAGT come from the germline V gene. This CDR3 spans 14 amino acids. With 5 bases clipped from V and 3 bases from J, the junction kept 1 base outside the gene matches.

The gene calls are TRBV28 and TRBJ1-1; the match to TRBD1 covers 7 bases. Unmatched junction bases numbered 3, after V lost 5 bases and J lost 0 bases. The CDR3 totals 14 residues. The germline gives CDR1 MDHEN, CDR2 SYDVKM. The CDR3 protein is CASSTGAVNTEAFF. CDR3 sequence (DNA): TGTGCCAGCAGTACAGGGGCCGTGAACACTGAAGCTTTCTTT.

The chain links TRBV19 to TRBJ2-5; D is possibly TRBD2 (5 bases). V dropped 3 bases and J dropped 5 bases, with 10 bases sitting between them. CDR3 size: 13 residues. The V gene's germline CDR1 is LNHDA and CDR2 SQIVND (reference sequence). The CDR3 DNA follows: TGTGCCAGTAGTATGAGGGTGGGTGAGACCCAGTACTTC. It yields the protein CASSMRVGETQYF.

This clone appeared a few times. The rearrangement joins TRBV24-1 to TRBJ2-2; 8 bases line up with TRBD2. Looked up from germline, CDR1 is KGHDR and CDR2 is SFDVKD. V was pared by 1 base and J by 4 bases, with 7 bases of the junction left unmatched. The CDR3 totals 17 residues. The CDR3 region has the DNA TGTGCCACCAGTGATTTACCAGCGGGGGTGTCCACCGGGGAGCTGTTTTTT. The encoded protein is CATSDLPAGVSTGELFF.

DNA for the CDR3: TGTGCCAGCAGCTTGGTCCTAGCTCAGTACGAGCAGTACTTC. This gives the protein CASSLVLAQYEQYF. This chain uses TRBV5-6 with TRBJ2-7, with a possible D match to TRBD2 (5 bases). Germline CDR1 reads SGHDT; CDR2 reads YYEEEE. The length of the CDR3 is 14 residues. Trimming left V 0 bases short and J 4 bases short, with 11 bases between. The full variable domain, rest sourced from reference TRBV5-6 and TRBJ2-7, is DAGVTQSPTHLIKTRGQQVTLRCSPKSGHDTVSWYQQALGQGPQFIFQYYEEEERQRGNFPDRFSGHQFPNYSSELNVNALLLGDSALYLCASSLVLAQYEQYFGPGTRLTVT.

V usage is TRBV5-6 and J usage is TRBJ1-5, with a weak D call TRBD1 (6 bases). The germline V gene encodes CDR1 SGHDT and CDR2 YYEEEE. V gave up 3 bases and J gave up 1 base, with 20 bases separating them. This CDR3 is 18 amino acids long. CDR3 sequence reads: CASSSSILRTGSNQPQHF. CDR3 coding DNA: TGTGCCAGCAGCTCATCTATTCTCAGAACAGGGAGCAATCAGCCCCAGCATTTT.

This clone was detected only once. The chain is built from TRBV7-2 and TRBJ2-7; weak D call: TRBD2 (7 bases). V was pared by 7 bases and J by 6 bases, with 28 bases between. Per the germline V gene, CDR1 is SGHTA and CDR2 is FQGNSA. CDR3 length: 17 residues. The CDR3: CASNQRNLSRGAAEQYF. The DNA of the CDR3 is TGTGCCAGCAACCAAAGGAACTTATCCCGGGGGGCCGCCGAGCAGTACTTC.

The genes are TRBV7-2 and TRBJ1-5, with a tentative D call TRBD1 (5 bases). Trimming took off 5 bases at V and 5 bases at J, with 10 bases between the two ends. Germline V gene data show CDR1 as SGHTA and CDR2 as FQGNSA. The CDR3 has 13 residues. Here the CDR3 reads CASSLDRDQPQHF. The CDR3 nucleotides are TGTGCCAGCAGCCTCGACAGAGATCAGCCCCAGCATTTT.

The chain joins TRBV11-2 to TRBJ1-1, with D hard to call. The V end lost 4 bases, the J end lost 1 base, and 7 bases lay between the germline ends. This CDR3 is built from 13 residues. Germline CDR1 SGHAT, CDR2 FQNNGV. CDR3 sequence: CASSSLPNTEAFF. The DNA for the CDR3 is TGTGCCAGCAGCTCCCTACCGAACACTGAAGCTTTCTTT.

The chain uses TRBV7-3 and TRBJ2-1; D is possibly TRBD2 (7 bases). This CDR3 has 11 residues. With 5 bases removed from V and 15 bases from J, the gap between germline ends came to 14 bases. CDR1 is SGHTA, CDR2 FQGTGA, per germline. CDR3 sequence (DNA): TGTGCCAGCAGCGACGGGCGGGGGCTGTTCTTC. It yields the protein CASSDGRGLFF.

The chain combines TRBV27 with TRBJ2-1, with 8 bases fitting TRBD2. CDR3 length equals 15 residues. The germline CDR1 and CDR2 sequences are MNHEY and SMNVEV (reference sequence). After removal of 6 bases from V and 0 bases from J, the junction contained 4 bases not matched to a gene. CDR3 in DNA: TGTGCCAGCAGGCCGAGCGGGAGCTCCTACAATGAGCAGTTCTTC. Translation gives CASRPSGSSYNEQFF.

The chain is built from TRBV12-5 and TRBJ2-2; possible D gene TRBD1, 5 bases. CDR3 length: 17 residues. V dropped 5 bases and J dropped 6 bases, with 22 bases sitting between them. Germline values: CDR1 LGHNT, CDR2 FRNRAP. CDR3 sequence reads: CASGTERVAGRPGELFF. As DNA, the CDR3 is TGTGCTAGTGGTACCGAACGGGTCGCAGGGCGGCCCGGGGAGCTGTTTTTT.

This rearrangement joins TRBV3-1 (or the pseudogene TRBV3-2) to TRBJ1-5; D uncertain. CDR1 and CDR2 (germline): LGHDT, YNNKEL (reference sequence). The CDR3 runs 13 residues. Trimming left V 1 base short and J 7 bases short, with 8 bases between. The CDR3, as DNA: TGTGCCAGCAGCCAAGGTGAGGAACAGCCCCAGCATTTT. It specifies CASSQGEEQPQHF.

This rearrangement joins TRBV11-2 to TRBJ2-7; D not resolved. Deletions cut 2 bases from V and 0 bases from J, with 14 bases between. The CDR3 is 16 amino acids. Germline-derived CDR1 and CDR2 are SGHAT and FQNNGV. The CDR3 DNA reads TGTGCCAGCAGCTTACAATATGGGCAGAACTCCTACGAGCAGTACTTC. Amino acids: CASSLQYGQNSYEQYF.

The J gene is TRBJ1-4, the V gene TRBV4-1; TRBD1 matches at 7 bases. The CDR3 runs to 16 residues. CDR1 is MGHRA and CDR2 is YSYEKL in the germline V gene. With 1 base clipped from V and 3 bases from J, the junction kept 5 bases outside the gene matches. The CDR3 DNA is TGCGCCAGCAGCCAAGTAGGAGGGACAGCTAATGAAAAACTGTTTTTT. Amino acid sequence: CASSQVGGTANEKLFF.

This chain links TRBV10-3 with TRBJ2-6; D is possibly TRBD2 (5 bases). The germline gives CDR1 ENHRY, CDR2 SYGVKD. The CDR3 is made up of 15 amino acids. The V end lost 2 bases, the J end lost 4 bases, and 9 bases lay between the germline ends. The CDR3 loop is CAISEEGSGANVLTF. In DNA form, the CDR3 reads TGTGCCATCAGTGAGGAGGGTTCCGGGGCCAACGTCCTGACTTTC.

This sequence joins TRBV28 and TRBJ2-1; TRBD1 agrees at 7 bases. Germline assignment: CDR1 MDHEN and CDR2 SYDVKM. V gave up 6 bases and J gave up 4 bases; unmatched junction bases: 9. The CDR3 sequence is 15 residues long. The CDR3 sequence is CASSPYRGSYNEQFF. CDR3 nucleotide sequence: TGTGCCAGCAGCCCATACAGGGGTTCGTACAATGAGCAGTTCTTC. The variable domain in full, completed from reference TRBV28 and TRBJ2-1, reads DVKVTQSSRYLVKRTGEKVFLECVQDMDHENMFWYRQDPGLGLRLIYFSYDVKMKEKGDIPEGYSVSREKKERFSLILESASTNQTSMYLCASSPYRGSYNEQFFGPGTRLTVL.

This chain connects TRBV7-9 to TRBJ2-5; 9 bases map to TRBD2. Unmatched junction bases numbered 5, after V lost 7 bases and J lost 5 bases. CDR3 size: 13 residues. Germline CDR1 SEHNR, CDR2 FQNEAQ (reference sequence). CDR3 in DNA: TGTGCCAGCACTAGCGGGGTCACTGAGACCCAGTACTTC. It translates to CASTSGVTETQYF.

The V gene is TRBV12-5, the J gene TRBJ2-7; the match to TRBD1 covers 7 bases. V lost 2 bases, J lost 2 bases, and 3 bases stayed unmatched. Germline V gene data show CDR1 as LGHNT and CDR2 as FRNRAP. The CDR3 sequence is 14 residues long. CDR3 residues: CASGLFQGAYEQYF. In nucleotides, the CDR3 is TGTGCTAGTGGTTTGTTCCAGGGGGCCTACGAGCAGTACTTC. Full variable domain (missing parts from reference TRBV12-5 and TRBJ2-7): DARVTQTPRHKVTEMGQEVTMRCQPILGHNTVFWYRQTMMQGLELLAYFRNRAPLDDSGMPKDRFSAEMPDATLATLKIQPSEPRDSAVYFCASGLFQGAYEQYFGPGTRLTVT.